One and the same sample provided the 14 T cell receptor beta chains below, sequenced in a study of blood T cell repertoires in COVID-19. TCRdb's copy holds only in-frame clones and misses some; the assay was immunoSEQ multiplex PCR. The sample holds 200,000 to 250,000 clones; roughly 80% are singletons and the top ten take less than 3.5%. Material for sequencing was peripheral blood. These receptors were collected from a woman aged 18-29 years with acute or convalescent COVID-19.

This chain links TRBV19 with TRBJ2-5; 7 nucleotides agree with TRBD1. Germline trimming cut 5 bases from V and 0 bases from J; bases unmatched to any gene: 6. There are 15 residues in the CDR3. Looked up from germline, CDR1 is LNHDA and CDR2 is SQIVND (reference sequence). CDR3 in amino acids: CASSAPGTDQETQYF. The CDR3 DNA is TGTGCCAGTAGTGCCCCCGGGACAGACCAAGAGACCCAGTACTTC.

The chain couples TRBV5-6 to TRBJ1-5; D might be TRBD1 (5 bases). The CDR3 consists of 14 residues. Trimming removed 0 bases at V and 4 bases at J, with 8 bases between. CDR1 SGHDT and CDR2 YYEEEE come from the germline V gene. CDR3 bases: TGTGCCAGCAGCTTGGGACAGTGGAATCAGCCCCAGCATTTT. Amino acids: CASSLGQWNQPQHF.

J is TRBJ2-5 and V is TRBV30; possible D gene TRBD1, 6 bases. The V end was cut by 0 bases, the J end by 0 bases, with 17 bases between. CDR3 length: 17 amino acids. Germline V lookup: CDR1 GTSNPN, CDR2 SVGIG (reference sequence). The CDR3 nucleotides are TGTGCCTGGAGTGTACCCGCCTGGACAGAGTACCAAGAGACCCAGTACTTC. The encoded protein is CAWSVPAWTEYQETQYF.

V gene TRBV27 combines with J gene TRBJ1-1; D gene unclear. CDR1 and CDR2 (germline): MNHEY, SMNVEV (reference sequence). The CDR3 loop spans 13 amino acids. Trimming removed 7 bases from V and 4 bases from J, with 13 bases in between. CDR3 nucleotides: TGTGCCAGCAAGCCCAGGCCAAGCACTGAAGCTTTCTTT. The encoded protein is CASKPRPSTEAFF.

The CDR3 is CASTSLNRNTEAFF. The CDR3 region has the DNA TGTGCCAGTACCTCACTTAATCGCAACACTGAAGCTTTCTTT. The chain combines TRBV19 with TRBJ1-1, with D uncertain. The germline gives CDR1 LNHDA, CDR2 SQIVND (reference sequence). The CDR3 extends over 14 amino acids. Trimming pared 7 bases from V and 2 bases from J, leaving 14 bases between. The full variable domain, its missing parts supplied by reference TRBV19 and TRBJ1-1, is DGGITQSPKYLFRKEGQNVTLSCEQNLNHDAMYWYRQDPGQGLRLIYYSQIVNDFQKGDIAEGYSVSREKKESFPLTVTSAQKNPTAFYLCASTSLNRNTEAFFGQGTRLTVV.

The chain links TRBV9 to TRBJ2-1; D may be TRBD2 (5 bases). Per the germline V gene, CDR1 is SGDLS and CDR2 is YYNGEE. The CDR3 covers 14 residues. Deletions cut 1 base from V and 8 bases from J, with 13 bases between. The CDR3 DNA is TGTGCCAGCAGCGTAATGGGGAGTTCGGATGAGCAGTTCTTC. It translates to CASSVMGSSDEQFF.

This clone was found once. The chain is built from TRBV19 and TRBJ2-7; TRBD1 matches 10 bases. V was pared by 2 bases and J by 3 bases, with 10 bases of the junction left unmatched. Germline V lookup: CDR1 LNHDA, CDR2 SQIVND (reference sequence). There are 17 residues in the CDR3. The CDR3 spells CASSIFSDRDRGYEQYF. CDR3 nucleotide sequence: TGTGCCAGTAGTATATTTTCGGACCGGGACAGGGGCTACGAGCAGTACTTC.

V and J are TRBV6-5 and TRBJ2-1, with a weak D call TRBD1 (5 bases). Germline V gene data show CDR1 as MNHEY and CDR2 as SVGAGI. Trimming removed 5 bases at V and 8 bases at J, with 19 bases between. The CDR3 consists of 15 residues. CDR3 in amino acids: CASSTPRGSVDEQFF. In DNA form, the CDR3 reads TGTGCCAGCAGTACCCCTAGGGGTTCAGTCGATGAGCAGTTCTTC.

This clone turned up a few times. The rearrangement joins TRBV21-1 to TRBJ1-5; TRBD1 is the table's D call and was not checked against the DNA. TRBV21-1 is given as a pseudogene. The CDR3 is made up of 14 amino acids. The CDR3 loop is CASSNVARNQPQHF. The CDR3 DNA follows: TGTGCCAGCAGCAACGTGGCCAGAAATCAGCCCCAGCATTTT.

The gene calls are TRBV6-5 and TRBJ2-5; a possible D gene is TRBD2 (6 bases). Germline V gives CDR1 MNHEY, CDR2 SVGAGI. Trimming removed 2 bases from V and 5 bases from J, with 15 bases in between. The CDR3 length is 15 residues. The chain's CDR3 is CASSYGRGKGETQYF. The CDR3 DNA reads TGTGCCAGCAGTTACGGTCGGGGGAAGGGGGAGACCCAGTACTTC.

This clone has just a few counts. The chain is built from TRBV6-5 and TRBJ2-7; a possible D gene is TRBD1 (6 bases). Between the trimmed V and J ends, which lost 6 bases and 3 bases, there was a span of 9 bases. The CDR3 covers 12 residues. Germline loops: CDR1 MNHEY, CDR2 SVGAGI. CDR3 in DNA: TGTGCCAGCAGGCCACAGGGCTACGAGCAGTACTTC. Encoded protein: CASRPQGYEQYF.

This chain connects TRBV5-4 to TRBJ1-1; no clear D. Germline CDR1 SGHNT, CDR2 YYREEE (reference sequence). Trimming took off 2 bases at V and 2 bases at J, with 7 bases between the two ends. The CDR3 is 13 residues long. Written as DNA, the CDR3 is TGTGCCAGCAGCTTAACGAGAAACACTGAAGCTTTCTTT. Its protein is CASSLTRNTEAFF. The whole variable domain, filled in from reference TRBV5-4 and TRBJ1-1, reads ETGVTQSPTHLIKTRGQQVTLRCSSQSGHNTVSWYQQALGQGPQFIFQYYREEENGRGNFPPRFSGLQFPNYSSELNVNALELDDSALYLCASSLTRNTEAFFGQGTRLTVV.

The chain uses TRBV5-1 and TRBJ2-1, with TRBD1 as a possible D gene (5 bases). V was cut by 6 bases and J by 5 bases, with 9 bases left in between. The CDR3 runs to 12 residues. Germline V CDR1 and CDR2: SGHRS, YFSETQ. CDR3 sequence reads: CASTRQHNEQFF. DNA of the CDR3: TGCGCCAGCACCCGACAGCACAATGAGCAGTTCTTC.

The chain recombines TRBV3-1 (or the pseudogene TRBV3-2) with TRBJ2-1; 13 positions agree with TRBD2. V shed 3 bases, J shed 6 bases, and the junction held 2 bases outside the gene matches. The CDR3 runs to 15 residues. Germline lookup yields CDR1 LGHDT and CDR2 YNNKEL (reference sequence). The CDR3: CASSHGTSGVNEQFF. CDR3 DNA sequence: TGTGCCAGCAGCCACGGGACTAGCGGGGTCAATGAGCAGTTCTTC.